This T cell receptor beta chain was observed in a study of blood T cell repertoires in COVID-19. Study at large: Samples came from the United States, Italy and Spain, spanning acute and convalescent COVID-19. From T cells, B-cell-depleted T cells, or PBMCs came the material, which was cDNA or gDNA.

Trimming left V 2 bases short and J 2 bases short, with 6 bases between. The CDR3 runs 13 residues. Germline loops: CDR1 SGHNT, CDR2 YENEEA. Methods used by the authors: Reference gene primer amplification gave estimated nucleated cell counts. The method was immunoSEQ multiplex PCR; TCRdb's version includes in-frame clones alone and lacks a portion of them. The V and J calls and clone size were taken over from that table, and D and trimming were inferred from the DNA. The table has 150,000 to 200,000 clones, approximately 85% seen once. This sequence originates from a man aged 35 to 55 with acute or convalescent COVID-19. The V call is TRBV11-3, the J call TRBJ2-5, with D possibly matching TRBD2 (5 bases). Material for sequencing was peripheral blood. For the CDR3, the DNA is TGTGCCAGCAGCTTATCGGGACAAGAGACCCAGTACTTC. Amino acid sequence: CASSLSGQETQYF.